The clone carrying this TCR beta chain was counted once. The antigen is unknown. Naive CD8 cells lacked CD45RO and underwent positive selection for CCR7, leaving out terminally differentiated effector memory CD45RA+ cells. The data derive from a study of shared clonotypes between healthy human individuals. General observations from the study: Clonotype sharing across donors was expected to vary with sequencing depth.

The authors distributed each subset's genomic DNA evenly over several immunoSEQ plates. The DNA input per sorted-subset replicate PCR was roughly 0.2 ug, corresponding to some 30,000 T cell genomes. Sequenced by immunoSEQ multiplex PCR; TCRdb stores in-frame clones only, minus some. Among roughly 2.1 million clones listed, about 92% were seen once. The CDR3 covers 15 residues. The germline V gene encodes CDR1 SGHTA and CDR2 FQGTGA. V shed 4 bases and J 0 bases; nucleotides not matched to a gene: 1. Sequencing was done on a sample of naive CD8+ T cells from PBMCs. The chain couples TRBV7-3 to TRBJ2-2; 8 bases are shared with TRBD2. The clonotype comes from a man younger than 35 in good health. Some clones in this sample may be carry-over from other donors' samples. The CDR3 DNA is TGTGCCAGCAGCTCACTAGCGGCGAACACCGGGGAGCTGTTTTTT. It specifies CASSSLAANTGELFF. Full variable domain (outside the CDR3, taken from reference TRBV7-3 and TRBJ2-2): GAGVSQTPSNKVTEKGKYVELRCDPISGHTALYWYRQSLGQGPEFLIYFQGTGAADDSGLPNDRFFAVRPEGSVSTLKIQRTERGDSAVYLCASSSLAANTGELFFGEGSRLTVL.